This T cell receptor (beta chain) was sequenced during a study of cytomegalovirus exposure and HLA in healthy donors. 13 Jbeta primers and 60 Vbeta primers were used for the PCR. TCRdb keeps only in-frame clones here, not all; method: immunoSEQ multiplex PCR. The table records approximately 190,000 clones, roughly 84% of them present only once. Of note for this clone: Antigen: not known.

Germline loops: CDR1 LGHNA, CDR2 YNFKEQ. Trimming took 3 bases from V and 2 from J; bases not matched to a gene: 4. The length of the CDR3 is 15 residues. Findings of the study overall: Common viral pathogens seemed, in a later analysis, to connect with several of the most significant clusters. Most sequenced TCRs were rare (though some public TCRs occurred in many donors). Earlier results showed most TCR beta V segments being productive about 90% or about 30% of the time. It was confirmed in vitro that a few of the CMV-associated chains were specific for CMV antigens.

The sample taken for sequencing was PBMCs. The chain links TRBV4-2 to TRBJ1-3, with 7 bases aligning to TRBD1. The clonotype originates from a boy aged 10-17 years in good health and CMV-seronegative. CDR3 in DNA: TGTGCCAGCAGCCACCCTACAGGGGCTGGAAACACCATATATTTT. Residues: CASSHPTGAGNTIYF.